One and the same sample provided the 3 T cell receptor beta chains below, sequenced in a study of cytotoxic CD8 clonotypes in ibrutinib-treated CLL. Measured with immunoSEQ multiplex PCR; TCRdb has only the in-frame clones, and not every one. The table shows just over 200,000 clones, with approximately 70% occurring only once. The sample here was PBMCs, taken after 12 months of ibrutinib treatment. Receptors were obtained from a human donor with chronic lymphocytic leukemia.

The chain carries TRBV6-6 and TRBJ1-1; D is possibly TRBD1 (6 bases). The CDR3 spans 15 residues. Germline V CDR1 and CDR2: MNHNY, SVGAGI (reference sequence). Trimming stripped 6 bases from V and 1 base from J, with 15 bases between. CDR3: CASSPLTGRNTEAFF. The CDR3 DNA is TGTGCCAGCAGCCCCTTGACAGGCCGGAACACTGAAGCTTTCTTT.

This clone came up a few times. V gene TRBV6-4 combines with J gene TRBJ2-3; 8 bases match TRBD1. CDR3 length equals 14 residues. The V gene's germline CDR1 is MRHNA and CDR2 SNTAGT. Trimming at V came to 4 bases and at J to 1 base, leaving 1 base not matched to a gene. In DNA form, the CDR3 reads TGTGCCAGCAGTGCGGGACAGGGCACAGATACGCAGTATTTT. This sequence encodes CASSAGQGTDTQYF.

In its sample, this clone was seen a few times. This chain connects TRBV5-1 to TRBJ1-1; the D is unclear. V was shortened by 4 bases and J by 5 bases, with 6 bases between the two germline ends. The CDR3 extends over 11 amino acids. Per the germline V gene, CDR1 is SGHRS and CDR2 is YFSETQ. The CDR3 region has the DNA TGCGCCAGCAGCGAGGGAACTGAAGCTTTCTTT. Encoded protein: CASSEGTEAFF. Using reference TRBV5-1 and TRBJ1-1 for the parts outside the CDR3, the full variable domain is KAGVTQTPRYLIKTRGQQVTLSCSPISGHRSVSWYQQTPGQGLQFLFEYFSETQRNKGNFPGRFSGRQFSNSRSEMNVSTLELGDSALYLCASSEGTEAFFGQGTRLTVV.